The TCR beta chain under discussion was sequenced for a study of blood T cell repertoires in COVID-19. Study-wide background: The United States, Italy and Spain supplied acute and convalescent COVID-19 samples. Sources were T cells, B-cell-depleted T cells, or PBMCs; the material itself was cDNA or gDNA.

Using immunoSEQ multiplex PCR, the repertoire was profiled, and TCRdb retains in-frame clones only, with some absent. The sample shows about 200,000 clones, 85% of them seen only once. Study members were between 18 and 89 years old and lived in approximately 25 US regions. Recovery among Cohort 3 donors was established by two negative PCRs, clearance, or symptom resolution. Germline trimming cut 10 bases from V and 1 base from J; bases unmatched to any gene: 5. The germline gives CDR1 MRHNA, CDR2 SNTAGT. The CDR3 length is 13 residues. The sequence was collected from a man aged 40-50 years who had recovered from COVID-19. The sample consisted of PBMCs or T cells enriched from blood (not recorded which). This rearrangement joins TRBV6-4 to TRBJ1-1; 8 bases align to TRBD1. DNA of the CDR3: TGTGCCACCATGACAGGGGAGAACACTGAAGCTTTCTTT. It specifies CATMTGENTEAFF.